The next 7 T cell receptor beta chains were all read from a single sample in a study of human T cells and chemical hapten exposure. Specified time point: patch test 1, 2 weeks after DPC sensitization. The sample's treatment: therapeutic diphenylcyclopropenone sensitization with weekly scalp DPC. One entry per CDR3 protein results from TCRdb running MiXCR on the RACE reads. The data contain 70,000 to 75,000 distinct CDR3 sequences, around 30% of them singletons. The sample consisted of whole blood, taken in connection with sensitization to the hapten diphenylcyclopropenone (DPC). These receptors were obtained from a middle-aged man with alopecia areata. Some clones in this sample may be carry-over from other donors' samples.

The chain couples TRBV20-1 to TRBJ2-7; 8 bases agree with TRBD1. Germline V gene lookup returns CDR1 DFQATT and CDR2 SNEGSKA (reference sequence). There are 15 residues in the CDR3. Unmatched junction bases numbered 10, after V lost 0 bases and J lost 6 bases. CDR3 residues: CSAREGRGRFSEQYF. The CDR3 DNA sequence: TGCAGTGCTAGAGAAGGCAGGGGGCGCTTCTCCGAGCAGTACTTC.

This clonotype was seen more than once but under ten times. The rearrangement joins TRBV9 to TRBJ1-1; weak D call: TRBD1 (5 bases). Trimming removed 0 bases at V and 0 bases at J, with 9 bases between. This CDR3 is built from 15 residues. Germline V gene lookup returns CDR1 SGDLS and CDR2 YYNGEE. The CDR3 DNA reads TGTGCCAGCAGCGTAGGAGGGGCAATGAACACTGAAGCTTTCTTT. This sequence encodes CASSVGGAMNTEAFF. Based on the CDR3 plus reference TRBV9 and TRBJ1-1, the full variable domain is DSGVTQTPKHLITATGQRVTLRCSPRSGDLSVYWYQQSLDQGLQFLIQYYNGEERAKGNILERFSAQQFPDLHSELNLSSLELGDSALYFCASSVGGAMNTEAFFGQGTRLTVV.

The chain employs TRBV18 and TRBJ2-1; D gene ambiguous. V lost 0 bases and J lost 5, with 8 bases in between. Looked up from germline, CDR1 is KGHSH and CDR2 is LQKENI. The CDR3 is made up of 14 amino acids. CDR3 in amino acids: CASSPPPRNNEQFF. CDR3 in DNA: TGTGCCAGCTCACCACCGCCGAGGAACAATGAGCAGTTCTTC.

The chain recombines TRBV7-9 with TRBJ2-2; 7 bases fit TRBD2. CDR1 and CDR2 from the germline V gene are SEHNR and FQNEAQ (reference sequence). CDR3 length equals 12 residues. In DNA, the CDR3 is TGTGCGGGAGGGCTTGACTCCGGGGAGCTGTTTTTT. It is translated as CAGGLDSGELFF.

This clonotype was recorded a few times. This chain connects TRBV7-2 to TRBJ2-1; TRBD2 matches 7 bases. V was pared by 5 bases and J by 14 bases, with 15 bases of the junction left unmatched. CDR3 length: 14 residues. The germline V gene encodes CDR1 SGHTA and CDR2 FQGNSA. CDR3 nucleotide sequence: TGTGCCAGCAGCCAAATCGCGAGGGGCGGGAGAAAGTTCTTC. Translated, it gives CASSQIARGGRKFF.

This clonotype came up a few times. The genes are TRBV20-1 and TRBJ1-1; 9 bases are shared with TRBD1. The germline V gene encodes CDR1 DFQATT and CDR2 SNEGSKA (reference sequence). The CDR3 extends over 14 amino acids. V was clipped by 5 bases and J by 9 bases; unmatched bases: 13. CDR3 sequence reads: CSALLAGTGSKAFF. For the CDR3, the DNA is TGCAGTGCTTTACTCGCGGGGACAGGGTCGAAAGCTTTCTTT.

This clonotype has a handful of counts. V usage is TRBV4-2 and J usage is TRBJ2-1; D may be TRBD2 (5 bases). The CDR3 has 14 residues. CDR1 and CDR2 (germline): LGHNA, YNFKEQ. V lost 0 bases and J lost 9, with 12 bases in between. The CDR3 coding sequence is TGTGCCAGCAGCCAAGAAAGAGGGATGGGTGAGCAGTTCTTC. This sequence encodes CASSQERGMGEQFF.